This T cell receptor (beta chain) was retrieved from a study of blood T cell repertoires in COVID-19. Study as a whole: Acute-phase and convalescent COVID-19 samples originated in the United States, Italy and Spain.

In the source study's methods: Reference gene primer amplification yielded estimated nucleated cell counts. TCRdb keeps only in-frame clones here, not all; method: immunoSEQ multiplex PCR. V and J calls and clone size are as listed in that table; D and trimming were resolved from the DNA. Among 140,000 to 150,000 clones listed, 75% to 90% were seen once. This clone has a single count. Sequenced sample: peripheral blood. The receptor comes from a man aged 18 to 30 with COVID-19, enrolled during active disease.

CDR3 DNA sequence: TGTGCCAGCAGCCAATCAGCGTCCCTAACTAGCACAGATACGCAGTATTTT. Protein product: CASSQSASLTSTDTQYF. V gene TRBV7-9 combines with J gene TRBJ2-3; the D is unclear. Germline CDR1 reads SEHNR; CDR2 reads FQNEAQ (reference sequence). The CDR3 runs 17 residues. Trimming left V 5 bases short and J 0 bases short, with 18 bases between.